This T cell receptor beta chain was captured in a study of cytomegalovirus exposure and HLA in healthy donors. General study points: Some TCR beta chains (approximately 180 of them) were listed as cytomegalovirus-associated. In vitro checks showed that three CMV-associated chains really do target CMV antigens.

Remarks on this clone: Its matching antigen is unknown.

V trimming: 0 bases; J trimming: 6 bases; junction bases outside the gene matches: 4. The CDR3 length is 16 residues. In germline, CDR1 is MNHEY, CDR2 SVGAGI. Researchers ran the PCR with 60 Vbeta and 13 Jbeta primers. The method was immunoSEQ multiplex PCR; TCRdb's version includes in-frame clones alone and lacks a portion of them. Of 100,000 to 150,000 clones in the sample, around three quarters are singletons; the top ten hold about 2.5%. The sequence came from a middle-aged woman in good health and CMV-seropositive. Sequencing was carried out using PBMCs. The chain is built from TRBV6-5 and TRBJ2-3, with 12 bases lining up with TRBD2. The CDR3 region has the DNA TGTGCCAGCAGTTACTCGGGCCTAGCGGGGGGGGATACGCAGTATTTT. It specifies CASSYSGLAGGDTQYF.